Below, one T cell receptor beta chain is given with its context. The data derive from a study of blood T cell repertoires in COVID-19. Study-wide context: From T cells, B-cell-depleted T cells, or PBMCs came the material, which was cDNA or gDNA.

The CDR3 length is 14 residues. V lost 6 bases to trimming and J lost 2 bases, with 13 bases between them. Germline loops: CDR1 MGHDK, CDR2 SYGVNS. In the authors' methods: Nucleated cell counts were estimated from reference gene primer amplification. Only in-frame clones appear in the TCRdb table, and some are missing; sequencing was by immunoSEQ multiplex PCR. V and J calls and clone size are as listed in that table; D and trimming were resolved from the DNA. The table records hundreds of thousands of clones, more than 75% of them present only once. The material sequenced was peripheral blood. V gene TRBV25-1 combines with J gene TRBJ1-1, with D uncertain. The receptor's source is a man in his 70s with acute or convalescent COVID-19. The CDR3 nucleotides read TGTGCCAGCAGCGCCATGCGGGTTAACACTGAAGCTTTCTTT. This gives the protein CASSAMRVNTEAFF.